This T cell receptor beta chain is from a study of cytomegalovirus exposure and HLA in healthy donors. The CDR3 contains 18 residues. Trimming took 4 bases from V and 4 from J; bases not matched to a gene: 13. The germline CDR1 and CDR2 sequences are SEHNR and FQNEAQ (reference sequence). General observations from the study: Reportedly, cytomegalovirus status was diagnosed with high sensitivity and specificity. The study flagged some 170 TCR beta chains as cytomegalovirus-associated.

About this clone: The antigen remains unidentified.

Sequencing was performed with immunoSEQ multiplex PCR; in TCRdb, only in-frame clones are kept and a portion is missing. The table has 150,000 to 200,000 clones, 65% to 85% seen once. An approximately 120-subject validation cohort, separate from the roughly 700-subject first cohort, supplied the donors. The genes are TRBV7-9 and TRBJ2-2; 9 bases match TRBD2. This receptor was obtained from a woman aged 18-29 years in good health and CMV-seropositive. The sequencing input was PBMCs. The CDR3 nucleotides are TGTGCCAGCAGCTCGCCTGGGGGTAGCGGGAGATTCACCGGGGAGCTGTTTTTT. Translating it yields CASSSPGGSGRFTGELFF.